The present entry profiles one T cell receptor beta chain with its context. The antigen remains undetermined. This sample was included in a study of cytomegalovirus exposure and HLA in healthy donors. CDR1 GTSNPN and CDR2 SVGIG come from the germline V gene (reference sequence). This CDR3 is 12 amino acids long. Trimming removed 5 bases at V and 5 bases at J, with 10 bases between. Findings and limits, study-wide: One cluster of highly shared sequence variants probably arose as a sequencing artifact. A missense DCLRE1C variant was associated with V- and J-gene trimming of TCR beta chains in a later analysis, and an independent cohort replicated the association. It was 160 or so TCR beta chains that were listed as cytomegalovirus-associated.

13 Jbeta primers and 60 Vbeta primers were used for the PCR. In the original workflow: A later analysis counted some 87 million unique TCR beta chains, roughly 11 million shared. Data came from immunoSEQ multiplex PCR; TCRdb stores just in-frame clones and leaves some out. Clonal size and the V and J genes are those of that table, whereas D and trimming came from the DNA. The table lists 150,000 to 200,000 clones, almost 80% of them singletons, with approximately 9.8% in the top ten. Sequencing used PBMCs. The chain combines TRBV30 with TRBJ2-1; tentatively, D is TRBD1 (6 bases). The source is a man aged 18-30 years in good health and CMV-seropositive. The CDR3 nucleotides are TGTGCCTGGGGAGGACAGAACAATGAGCAGTTCTTC. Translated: CAWGGQNNEQFF.